This record covers a single TCR beta chain. Study processing details: Nucleated cell counts were estimated from reference gene primer amplification. Profiled with immunoSEQ multiplex PCR; TCRdb holds only in-frame clones, not every one. V and J calls and clone size are as listed in that table; D and trimming were resolved from the DNA. Altogether tens of thousands of clones are present, 84% being singletons, with the ten largest covering less than 15%. CDR3 length: 14 amino acids. In germline, CDR1 is SGHTA, CDR2 FQGNSA. V was cut by 1 base and J by 5 bases, with 9 bases left in between. The source of the sample is a study of blood T cell repertoires in COVID-19. On the study more broadly: Acute and convalescent COVID-19 specimens originated in the United States, Italy and Spain. In each case, the material was cDNA or gDNA derived from T cells, B-cell-depleted T cells, or PBMCs.

The receptor's source is a human donor in a cohort sampled during active COVID-19. The chain couples TRBV7-2 to TRBJ2-1; D perhaps matches TRBD1 (6 bases). The specimen was peripheral blood. In DNA form, the CDR3 reads TGTGCCAGCAGCTTAGTAGGGGGAGACAATGAGCAGTTCTTC. Translation: CASSLVGGDNEQFF.